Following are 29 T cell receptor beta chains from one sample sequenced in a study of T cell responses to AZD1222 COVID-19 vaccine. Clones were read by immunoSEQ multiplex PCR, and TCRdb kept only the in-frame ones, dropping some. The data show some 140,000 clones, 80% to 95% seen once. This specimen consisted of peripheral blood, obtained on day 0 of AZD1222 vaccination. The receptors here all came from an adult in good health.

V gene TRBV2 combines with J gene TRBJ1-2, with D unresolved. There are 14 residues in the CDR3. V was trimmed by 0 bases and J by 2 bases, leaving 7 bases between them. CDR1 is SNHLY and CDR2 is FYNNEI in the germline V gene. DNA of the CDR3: TGTGCCAGCAGTGAAGCGGTAGCCAACTATGGCTACACCTTC. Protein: CASSEAVANYGYTF.

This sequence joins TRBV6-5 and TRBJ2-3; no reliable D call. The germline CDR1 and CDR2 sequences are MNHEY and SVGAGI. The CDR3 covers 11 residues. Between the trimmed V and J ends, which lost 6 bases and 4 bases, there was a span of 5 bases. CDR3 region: CASRLADTQYF. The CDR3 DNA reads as TGTGCCAGCAGATTAGCAGATACGCAGTATTTT.

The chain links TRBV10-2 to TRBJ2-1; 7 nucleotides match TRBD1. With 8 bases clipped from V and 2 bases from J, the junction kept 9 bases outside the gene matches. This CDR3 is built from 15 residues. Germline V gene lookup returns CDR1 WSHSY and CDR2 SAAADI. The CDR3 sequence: CASSTTGLTYNEQFF. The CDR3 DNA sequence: TGCGCCAGCTCTACGACAGGGCTTACCTACAATGAGCAGTTCTTC.

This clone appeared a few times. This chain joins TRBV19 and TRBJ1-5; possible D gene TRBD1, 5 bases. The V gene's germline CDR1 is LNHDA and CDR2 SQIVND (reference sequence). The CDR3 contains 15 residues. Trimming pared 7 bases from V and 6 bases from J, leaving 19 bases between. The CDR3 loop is CASNQGPSMTQPQHF. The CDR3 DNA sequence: TGTGCCAGTAACCAGGGACCCTCAATGACTCAGCCCCAGCATTTT.

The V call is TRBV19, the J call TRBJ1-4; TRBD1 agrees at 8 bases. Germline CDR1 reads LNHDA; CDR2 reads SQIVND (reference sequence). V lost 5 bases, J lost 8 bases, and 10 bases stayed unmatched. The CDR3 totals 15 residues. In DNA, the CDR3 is TGTGCCAGTAGTGCACTGGGACAGGAGGGGGAAAAACTGTTTTTT. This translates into CASSALGQEGEKLFF. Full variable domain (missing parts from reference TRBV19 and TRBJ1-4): DGGITQSPKYLFRKEGQNVTLSCEQNLNHDAMYWYRQDPGQGLRLIYYSQIVNDFQKGDIAEGYSVSREKKESFPLTVTSAQKNPTAFYLCASSALGQEGEKLFFGSGTQLSVL.

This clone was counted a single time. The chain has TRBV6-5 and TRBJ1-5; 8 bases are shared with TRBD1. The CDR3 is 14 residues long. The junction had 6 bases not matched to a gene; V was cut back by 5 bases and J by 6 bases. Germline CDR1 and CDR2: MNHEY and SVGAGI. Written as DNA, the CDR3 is TGTGCCAGCAGTCTGGACAGGGTAAGTCAGCCCCAGCATTTT. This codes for CASSLDRVSQPQHF.

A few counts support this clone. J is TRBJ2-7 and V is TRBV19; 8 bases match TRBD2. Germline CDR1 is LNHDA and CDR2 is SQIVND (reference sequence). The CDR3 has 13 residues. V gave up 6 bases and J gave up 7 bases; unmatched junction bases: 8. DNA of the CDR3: TGTGCCAGTAGGGGTCGGGAGGGCCTAGAGCAGTACTTC. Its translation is CASRGREGLEQYF.

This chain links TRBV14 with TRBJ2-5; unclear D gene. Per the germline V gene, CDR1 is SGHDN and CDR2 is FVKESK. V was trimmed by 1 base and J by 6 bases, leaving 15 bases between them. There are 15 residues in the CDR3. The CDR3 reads CASSQVNGLGKTQYF. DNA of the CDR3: TGTGCCAGCAGCCAAGTTAACGGTCTTGGGAAGACCCAGTACTTC. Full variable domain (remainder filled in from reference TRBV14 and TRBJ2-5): EAGVTQFPSHSVIEKGQTVTLRCDPISGHDNLYWYRRVMGKEIKFLLHFVKESKQDESGMPNNRFLAERTGGTYSTLKVQPAELEDSGVYFCASSQVNGLGKTQYFGPGTRLLVL.

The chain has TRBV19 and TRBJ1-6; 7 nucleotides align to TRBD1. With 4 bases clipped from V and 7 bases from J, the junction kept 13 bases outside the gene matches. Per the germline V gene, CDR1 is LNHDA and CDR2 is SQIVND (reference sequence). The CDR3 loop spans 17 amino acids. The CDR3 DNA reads TGTGCCAGTAGTAAACTTCACAGGGGTGCGGGAAATTCACCCCTCCACTTT. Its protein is CASSKLHRGAGNSPLHF.

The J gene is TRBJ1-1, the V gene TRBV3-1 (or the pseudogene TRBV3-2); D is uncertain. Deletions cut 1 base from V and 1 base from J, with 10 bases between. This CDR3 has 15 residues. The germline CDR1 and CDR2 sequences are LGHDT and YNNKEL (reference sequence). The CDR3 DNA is TGTGCCAGCAGCCAAGGAGGGTCAGCGAACACTGAAGCTTTCTTT. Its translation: CASSQGGSANTEAFF.

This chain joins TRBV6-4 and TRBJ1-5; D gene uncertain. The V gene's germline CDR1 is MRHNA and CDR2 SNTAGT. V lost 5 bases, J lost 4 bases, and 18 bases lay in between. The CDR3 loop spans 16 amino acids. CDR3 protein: CASSIRPDLLNQPQHF. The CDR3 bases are TGTGCCAGCAGTATCCGGCCCGACTTACTTAATCAGCCCCAGCATTTT.

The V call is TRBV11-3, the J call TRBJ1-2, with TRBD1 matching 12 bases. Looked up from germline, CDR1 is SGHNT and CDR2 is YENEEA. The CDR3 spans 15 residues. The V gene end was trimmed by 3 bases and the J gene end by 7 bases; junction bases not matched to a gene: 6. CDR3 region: CASSFGTGGHRGYTF. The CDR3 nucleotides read TGTGCCAGCAGCTTCGGGACAGGGGGCCACCGTGGCTACACCTTC.

Written as DNA, the CDR3 is TGTGCCAGCAGCTTAGCGGGGGGTGATGGCTACACCTTC. This encodes CASSLAGGDGYTF. V and J are TRBV7-6 and TRBJ1-2; possibly TRBD1 for D (5 bases). Trimming shortened V by 0 bases and J by 6 bases, and 8 bases separated the two germline ends. Germline CDR1 SGHVS, CDR2 FNYEAQ. This CDR3 is built from 13 residues.

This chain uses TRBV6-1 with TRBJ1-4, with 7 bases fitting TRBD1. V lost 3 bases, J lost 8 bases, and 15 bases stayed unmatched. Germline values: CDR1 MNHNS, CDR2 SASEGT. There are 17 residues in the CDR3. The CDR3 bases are TGTGCCAGCAGTGACCTCGCGACAGGGACGGCGTTGGAAAAACTGTTTTTT. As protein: CASSDLATGTALEKLFF.

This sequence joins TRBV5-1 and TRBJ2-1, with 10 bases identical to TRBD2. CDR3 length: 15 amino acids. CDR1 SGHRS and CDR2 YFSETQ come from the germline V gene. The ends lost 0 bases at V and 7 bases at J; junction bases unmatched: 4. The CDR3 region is CASSLEASGGNEQFF. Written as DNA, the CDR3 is TGCGCCAGCAGCTTGGAGGCTAGCGGGGGTAATGAGCAGTTCTTC. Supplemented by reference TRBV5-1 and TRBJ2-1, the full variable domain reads KAGVTQTPRYLIKTRGQQVTLSCSPISGHRSVSWYQQTPGQGLQFLFEYFSETQRNKGNFPGRFSGRQFSNSRSEMNVSTLELGDSALYLCASSLEASGGNEQFFGPGTRLTVL.

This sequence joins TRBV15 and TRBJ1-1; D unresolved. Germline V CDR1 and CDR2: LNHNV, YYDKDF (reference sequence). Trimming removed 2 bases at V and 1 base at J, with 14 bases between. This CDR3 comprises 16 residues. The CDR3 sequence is CATSRPGRVRNTEAFF. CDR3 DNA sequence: TGTGCCACCAGCAGACCAGGCCGGGTCCGGAACACTGAAGCTTTCTTT.

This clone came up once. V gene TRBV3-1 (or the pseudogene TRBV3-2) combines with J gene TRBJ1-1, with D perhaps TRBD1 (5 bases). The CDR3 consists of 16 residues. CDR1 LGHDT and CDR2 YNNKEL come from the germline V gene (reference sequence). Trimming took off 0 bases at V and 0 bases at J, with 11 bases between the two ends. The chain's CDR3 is CASSQDLGRLNTEAFF. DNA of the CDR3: TGTGCCAGCAGCCAAGATCTGGGACGGTTGAACACTGAAGCTTTCTTT.

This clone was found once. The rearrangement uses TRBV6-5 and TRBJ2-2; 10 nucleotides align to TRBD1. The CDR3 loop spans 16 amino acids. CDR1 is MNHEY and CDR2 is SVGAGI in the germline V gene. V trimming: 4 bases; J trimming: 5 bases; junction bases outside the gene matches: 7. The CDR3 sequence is CASSSTGGAYTGELFF. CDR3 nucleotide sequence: TGTGCCAGCAGTTCGACAGGGGGCGCATATACCGGGGAGCTGTTTTTT.

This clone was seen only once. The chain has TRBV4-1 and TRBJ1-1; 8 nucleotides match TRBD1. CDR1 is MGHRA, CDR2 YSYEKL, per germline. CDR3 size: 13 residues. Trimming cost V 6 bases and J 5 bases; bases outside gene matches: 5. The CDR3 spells CASSLDRVTEAFF. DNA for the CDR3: TGCGCCAGCAGTCTGGACAGGGTAACTGAAGCTTTCTTT.

CDR3 in amino acids: CATRATGCKPQHF. CDR3 in DNA: TGTGCCACCAGGGCGACAGGGTGTAAGCCCCAGCATTTT. The gene calls are TRBV24-1 and TRBJ1-5; 7 bases map to TRBD1. CDR1 and CDR2 (germline): KGHDR, SFDVKD. The junction had 7 bases not matched to a gene; V was cut back by 7 bases and J by 8 bases. CDR3 length equals 13 residues.

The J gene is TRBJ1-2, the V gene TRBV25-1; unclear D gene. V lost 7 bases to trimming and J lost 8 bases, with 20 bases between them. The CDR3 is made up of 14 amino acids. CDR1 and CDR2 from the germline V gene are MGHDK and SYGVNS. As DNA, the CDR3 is TGTGCCAGCATGCACCGCACTCACTTCTACGGCTACACCTTC. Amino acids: CASMHRTHFYGYTF.

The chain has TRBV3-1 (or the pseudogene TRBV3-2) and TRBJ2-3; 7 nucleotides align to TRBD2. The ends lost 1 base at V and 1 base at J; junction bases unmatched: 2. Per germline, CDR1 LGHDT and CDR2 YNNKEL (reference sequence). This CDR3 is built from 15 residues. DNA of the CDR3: TGTGCCAGCAGCCAAGGTACTAGCGGCACAGATACGCAGTATTTT. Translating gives CASSQGTSGTDTQYF.

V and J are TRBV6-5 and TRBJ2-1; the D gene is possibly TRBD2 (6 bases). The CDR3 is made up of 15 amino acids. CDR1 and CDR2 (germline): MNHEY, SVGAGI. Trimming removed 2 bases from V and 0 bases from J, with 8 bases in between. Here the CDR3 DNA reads TGTGCCAGCAGTTACAGAGCGGGCTCCTACAATGAGCAGTTCTTC. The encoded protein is CASSYRAGSYNEQFF.

In DNA form, the CDR3 reads TGTGCCAGCAGCTTAGCGCGGGGGCTAGCTAGGAACACCGGGGAGCTGTTTTTT. Residues: CASSLARGLARNTGELFF. The chain employs TRBV7-9 and TRBJ2-2, with D perhaps TRBD2 (7 bases). CDR1 is SEHNR, CDR2 FQNEAQ, per germline (reference sequence). Trimming cost V 0 bases and J 1 base, with 15 bases left between them. This CDR3 contains 18 residues.

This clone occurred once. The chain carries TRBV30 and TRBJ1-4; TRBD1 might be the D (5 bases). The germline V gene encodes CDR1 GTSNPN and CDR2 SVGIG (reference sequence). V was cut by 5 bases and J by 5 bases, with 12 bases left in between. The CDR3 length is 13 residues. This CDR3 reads CAWCADSNEKLFF. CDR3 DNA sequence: TGTGCCTGGTGTGCCGACAGCAATGAAAAACTGTTTTTT.

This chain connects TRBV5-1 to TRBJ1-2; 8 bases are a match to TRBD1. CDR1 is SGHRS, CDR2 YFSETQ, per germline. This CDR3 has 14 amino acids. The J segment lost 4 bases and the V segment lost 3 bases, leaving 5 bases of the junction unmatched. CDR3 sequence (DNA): TGCGCCAGCAGCTCCACTACAGGGGGCTATGGCTACACCTTC. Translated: CASSSTTGGYGYTF.

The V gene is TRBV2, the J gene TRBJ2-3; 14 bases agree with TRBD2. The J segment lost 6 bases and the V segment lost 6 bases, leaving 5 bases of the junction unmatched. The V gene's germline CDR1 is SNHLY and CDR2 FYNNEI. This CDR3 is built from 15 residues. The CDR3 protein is CASSLRLAGGDTQYF. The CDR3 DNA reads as TGTGCCAGCAGCCTTCGACTAGCGGGAGGGGATACGCAGTATTTT.

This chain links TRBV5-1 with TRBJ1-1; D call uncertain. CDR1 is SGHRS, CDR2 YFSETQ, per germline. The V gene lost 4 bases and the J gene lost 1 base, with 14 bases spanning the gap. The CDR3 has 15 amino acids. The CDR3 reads CASSTGRTPNTEAFF. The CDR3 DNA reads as TGCGCCAGCAGCACTGGACGGACCCCGAACACTGAAGCTTTCTTT.

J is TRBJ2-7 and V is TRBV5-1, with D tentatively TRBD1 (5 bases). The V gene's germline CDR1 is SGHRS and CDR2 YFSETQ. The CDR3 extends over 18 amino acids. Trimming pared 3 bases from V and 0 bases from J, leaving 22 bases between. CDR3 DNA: TGCGCCAGCAGCTCCGCGCTGGGTAGGCAGGGCGGCTCCTACGAGCAGTACTTC. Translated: CASSSALGRQGGSYEQYF.